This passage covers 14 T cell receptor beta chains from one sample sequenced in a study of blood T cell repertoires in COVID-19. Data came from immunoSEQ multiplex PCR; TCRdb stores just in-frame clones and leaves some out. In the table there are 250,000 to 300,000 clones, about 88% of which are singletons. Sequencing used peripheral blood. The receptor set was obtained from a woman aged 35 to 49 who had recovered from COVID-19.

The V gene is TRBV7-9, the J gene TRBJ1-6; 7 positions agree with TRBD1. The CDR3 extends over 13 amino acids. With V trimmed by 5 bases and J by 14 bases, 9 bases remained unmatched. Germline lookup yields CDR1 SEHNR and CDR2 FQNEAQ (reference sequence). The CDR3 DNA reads TGTGCCAGCAGCACCACAACAGGGGTGGCCCTCCACTTT. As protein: CASSTTTGVALHF. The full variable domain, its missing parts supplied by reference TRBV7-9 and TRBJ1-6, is DTGVSQNPRHKITKRGQNVTFRCDPISEHNRLYWYRQTLGQGPEFLTYFQNEAQLEKSRLLSDRFSAERPKGSFSTLEIQRTEQGDSAMYLCASSTTTGVALHFGNGTRLTVT.

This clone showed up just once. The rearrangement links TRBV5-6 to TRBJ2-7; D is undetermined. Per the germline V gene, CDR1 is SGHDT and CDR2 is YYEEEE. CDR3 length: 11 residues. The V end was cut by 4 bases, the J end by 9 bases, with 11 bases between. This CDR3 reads CASSPGTGQYF. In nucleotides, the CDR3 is TGTGCCAGCAGCCCCGGTACCGGGCAGTACTTC.

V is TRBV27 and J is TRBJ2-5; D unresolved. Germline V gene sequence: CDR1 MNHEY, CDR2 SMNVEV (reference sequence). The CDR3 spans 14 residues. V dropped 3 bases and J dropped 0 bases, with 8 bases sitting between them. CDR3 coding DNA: TGTGCCAGCAGTTTTTATGTATACCAAGAGACCCAGTACTTC. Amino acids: CASSFYVYQETQYF.

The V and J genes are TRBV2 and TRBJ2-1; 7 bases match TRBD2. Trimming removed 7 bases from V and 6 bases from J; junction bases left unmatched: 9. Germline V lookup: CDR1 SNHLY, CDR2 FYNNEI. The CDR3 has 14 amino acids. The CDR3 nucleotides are TGTGCCAGCACGACTAGCCGAAAGGGCAATGAGCAGTTCTTC. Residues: CASTTSRKGNEQFF.

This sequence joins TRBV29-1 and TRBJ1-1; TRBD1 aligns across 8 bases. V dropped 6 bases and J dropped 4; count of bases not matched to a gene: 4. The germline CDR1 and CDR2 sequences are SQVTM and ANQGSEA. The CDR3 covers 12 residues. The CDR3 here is CSVATGATEAFF. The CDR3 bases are TGCAGCGTGGCGACAGGGGCCACTGAAGCTTTCTTT.

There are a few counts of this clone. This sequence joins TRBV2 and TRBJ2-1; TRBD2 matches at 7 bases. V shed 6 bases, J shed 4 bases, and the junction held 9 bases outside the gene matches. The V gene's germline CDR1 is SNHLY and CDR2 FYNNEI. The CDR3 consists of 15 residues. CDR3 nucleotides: TGTGCCAGCAGCGACACCGGGACTAATTACAATGAGCAGTTCTTC. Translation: CASSDTGTNYNEQFF.

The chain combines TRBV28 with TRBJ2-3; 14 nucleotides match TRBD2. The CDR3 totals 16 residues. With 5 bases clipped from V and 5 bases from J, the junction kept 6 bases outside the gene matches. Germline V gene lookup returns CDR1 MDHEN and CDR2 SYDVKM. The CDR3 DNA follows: TGTGCCAGCAGTCCCCTGACTAGCGGGGGGGGAGATACGCAGTATTTT. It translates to CASSPLTSGGGDTQYF.

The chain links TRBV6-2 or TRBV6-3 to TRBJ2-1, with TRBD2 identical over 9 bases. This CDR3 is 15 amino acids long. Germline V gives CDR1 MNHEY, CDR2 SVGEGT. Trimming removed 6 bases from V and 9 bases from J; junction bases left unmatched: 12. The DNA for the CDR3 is TGTGCCAGCAGCTGGGGGCTAGCGGGAATTCGTGAGCAGTTCTTC. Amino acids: CASSWGLAGIREQFF.

As DNA, the CDR3 is TGTGCCAGCAGTCCACACGCAGGGGGCGAGTCACCCCTCCACTTT. Amino acids: CASSPHAGGESPLHF. The chain carries TRBV28 and TRBJ1-6; 8 positions match TRBD1. The trim removed 5 bases at V and 10 bases at J, leaving 10 bases unmatched. CDR1 MDHEN and CDR2 SYDVKM come from the germline V gene. The CDR3 has 15 residues.

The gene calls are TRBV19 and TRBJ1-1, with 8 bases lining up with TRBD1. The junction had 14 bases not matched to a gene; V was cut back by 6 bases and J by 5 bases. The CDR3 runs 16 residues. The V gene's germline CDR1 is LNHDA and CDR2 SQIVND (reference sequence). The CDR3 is CASSAHPGTGLTEAFF. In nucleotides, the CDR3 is TGTGCCAGTAGCGCTCACCCCGGGACAGGCCTTACTGAAGCTTTCTTT.

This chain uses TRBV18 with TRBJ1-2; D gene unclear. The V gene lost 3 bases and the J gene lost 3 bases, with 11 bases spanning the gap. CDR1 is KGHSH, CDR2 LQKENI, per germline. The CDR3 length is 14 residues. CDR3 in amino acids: CASSPGSDYYGYTF. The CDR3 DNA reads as TGTGCCAGCTCACCCGGGAGTGACTACTATGGCTACACCTTC.

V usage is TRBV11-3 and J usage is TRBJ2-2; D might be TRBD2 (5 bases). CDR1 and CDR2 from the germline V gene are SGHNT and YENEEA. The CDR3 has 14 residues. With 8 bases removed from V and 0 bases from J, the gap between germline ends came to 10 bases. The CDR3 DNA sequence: TGTGCCAGCGGAGCGGCTCCGAACACCGGGGAGCTGTTTTTT. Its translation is CASGAAPNTGELFF.

DNA for the CDR3: TGTGCCAGCAGTGAAATGTTAAGGAGGAACACTGAAGCTTTCTTT. Protein product: CASSEMLRRNTEAFF. V is TRBV2 and J is TRBJ1-1; no clear D. Germline V gene sequence: CDR1 SNHLY, CDR2 FYNNEI. The CDR3 is 15 amino acids. Trimming shortened V by 2 bases and J by 1 base, and 11 bases separated the two germline ends.

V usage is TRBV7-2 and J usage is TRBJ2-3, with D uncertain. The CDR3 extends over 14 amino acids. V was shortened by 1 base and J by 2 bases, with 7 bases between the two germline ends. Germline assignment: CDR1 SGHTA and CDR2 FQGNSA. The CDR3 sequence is CASSLGQVTDTQYF. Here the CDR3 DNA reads TGTGCCAGCAGCTTAGGACAAGTCACAGATACGCAGTATTTT.